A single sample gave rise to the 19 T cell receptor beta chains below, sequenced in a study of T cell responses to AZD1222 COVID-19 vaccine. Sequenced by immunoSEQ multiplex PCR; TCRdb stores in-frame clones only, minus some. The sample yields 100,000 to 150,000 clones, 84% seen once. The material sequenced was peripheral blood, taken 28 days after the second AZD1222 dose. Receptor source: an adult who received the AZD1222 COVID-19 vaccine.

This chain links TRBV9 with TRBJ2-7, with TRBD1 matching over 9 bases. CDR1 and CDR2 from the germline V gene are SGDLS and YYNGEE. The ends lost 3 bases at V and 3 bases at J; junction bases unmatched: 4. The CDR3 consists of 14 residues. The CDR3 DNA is TGTGCCAGCAGCGCTACAGGGGGCATCTACGAGCAGTACTTC. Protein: CASSATGGIYEQYF.

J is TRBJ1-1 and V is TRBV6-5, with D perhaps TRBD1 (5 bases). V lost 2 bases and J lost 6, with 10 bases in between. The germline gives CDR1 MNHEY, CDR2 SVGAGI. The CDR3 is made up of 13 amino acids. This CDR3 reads CASSYTRGSEAFF. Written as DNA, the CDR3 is TGTGCCAGCAGTTACACTCGGGGGTCTGAAGCTTTCTTT.

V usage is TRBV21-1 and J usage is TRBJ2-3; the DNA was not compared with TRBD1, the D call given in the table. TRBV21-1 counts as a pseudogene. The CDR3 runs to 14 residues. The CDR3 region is CASTMTGGTDTQYF. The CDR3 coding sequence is TGTGCCAGCACCATGACAGGGGGCACAGATACGCAGTATTTT.

This chain's CDR3 is CASSYPSTGPAGYTF. In DNA form, the CDR3 reads TGTGCCAGCAGTTACCCATCCACAGGGCCGGCTGGCTACACCTTC. The rearrangement uses TRBV6-2 or TRBV6-3 and TRBJ1-2; weak D call: TRBD1 (6 bases). Trimming stripped 2 bases from V and 7 bases from J, with 17 bases between. The CDR3 has 15 amino acids. CDR1 MNHEY and CDR2 SVGEGT come from the germline V gene.

The CDR3 coding sequence is TGTGCCAGCAGGCAAGGGGTGGGTCAGCCCCAGCATTTT. This translates into CASRQGVGQPQHF. This chain joins TRBV27 and TRBJ1-5, with D possibly matching TRBD1 (5 bases). The V gene lost 6 bases and the J gene lost 6 bases, with 12 bases spanning the gap. Looked up from germline, CDR1 is MNHEY and CDR2 is SMNVEV (reference sequence). The CDR3 is 13 amino acids.

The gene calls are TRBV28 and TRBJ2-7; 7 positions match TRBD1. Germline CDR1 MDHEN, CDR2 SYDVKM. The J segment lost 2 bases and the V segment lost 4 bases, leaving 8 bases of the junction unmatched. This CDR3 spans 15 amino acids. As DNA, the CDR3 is TGTGCCAGCAGTTCCTTCGGACAGGTCGCCTACGAGCAGTACTTC. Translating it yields CASSSFGQVAYEQYF.

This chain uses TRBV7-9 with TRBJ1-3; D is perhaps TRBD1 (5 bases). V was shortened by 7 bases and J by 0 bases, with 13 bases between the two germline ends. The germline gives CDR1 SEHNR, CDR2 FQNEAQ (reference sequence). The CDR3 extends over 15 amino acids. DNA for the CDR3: TGTGCCAGCAACCAAGGGACCCACTCTGGAAACACCATATATTTT. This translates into CASNQGTHSGNTIYF.

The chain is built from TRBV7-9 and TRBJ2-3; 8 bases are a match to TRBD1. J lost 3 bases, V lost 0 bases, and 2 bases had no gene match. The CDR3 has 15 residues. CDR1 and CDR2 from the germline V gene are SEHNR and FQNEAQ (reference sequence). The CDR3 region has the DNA TGTGCCAGCAGCTTAGCCAGGGGGCGAACAGATACGCAGTATTTT. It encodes CASSLARGRTDTQYF.

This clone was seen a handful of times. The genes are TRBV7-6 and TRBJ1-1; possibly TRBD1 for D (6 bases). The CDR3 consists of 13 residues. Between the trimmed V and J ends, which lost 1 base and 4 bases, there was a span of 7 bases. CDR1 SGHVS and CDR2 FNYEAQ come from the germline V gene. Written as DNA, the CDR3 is TGTGCCAGCAGCTTAGAACAGGGCACTGAAGCTTTCTTT. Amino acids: CASSLEQGTEAFF.

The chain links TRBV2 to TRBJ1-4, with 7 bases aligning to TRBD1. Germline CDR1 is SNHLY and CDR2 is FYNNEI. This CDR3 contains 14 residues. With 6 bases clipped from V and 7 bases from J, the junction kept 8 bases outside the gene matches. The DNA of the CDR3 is TGTGCCAGCAGCACAGGGGCTTGGGTTGAAAAACTGTTTTTT. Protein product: CASSTGAWVEKLFF. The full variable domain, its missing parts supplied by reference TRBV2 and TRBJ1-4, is EPEVTQTPSHQVTQMGQEVILRCVPISNHLYFYWYRQILGQKVEFLVSFYNNEISEKSEIFDDQFSVERPDGSNFTLKIRSTKLEDSAMYFCASSTGAWVEKLFFGSGTQLSVL.

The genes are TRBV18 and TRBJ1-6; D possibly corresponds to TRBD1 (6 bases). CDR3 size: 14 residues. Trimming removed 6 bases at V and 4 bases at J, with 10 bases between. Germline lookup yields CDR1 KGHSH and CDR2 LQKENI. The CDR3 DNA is TGTGCCAGCTCGAGGGGGGCTTATAATTCACCCCTCCACTTT. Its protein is CASSRGAYNSPLHF.

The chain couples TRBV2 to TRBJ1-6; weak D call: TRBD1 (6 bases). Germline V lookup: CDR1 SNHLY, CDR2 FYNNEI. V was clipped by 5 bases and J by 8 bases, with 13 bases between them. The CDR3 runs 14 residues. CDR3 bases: TGTGCCAGCAGTTACAGGGAAGATTATTCACCCCTCCACTTT. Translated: CASSYREDYSPLHF.

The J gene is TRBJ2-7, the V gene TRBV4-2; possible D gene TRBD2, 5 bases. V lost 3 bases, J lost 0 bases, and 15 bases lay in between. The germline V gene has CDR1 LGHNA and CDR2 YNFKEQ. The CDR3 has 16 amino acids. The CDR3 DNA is TGTGCCAGCAGCCACCCATTAACGGGGAGCTCCTACGAGCAGTACTTC. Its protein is CASSHPLTGSSYEQYF.

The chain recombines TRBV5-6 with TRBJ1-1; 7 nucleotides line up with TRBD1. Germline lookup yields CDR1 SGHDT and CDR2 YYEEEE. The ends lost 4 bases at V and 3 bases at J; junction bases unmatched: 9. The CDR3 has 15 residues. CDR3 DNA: TGTGCCAGCAGCCCATTCGACAGGGTCCACACTGAAGCTTTCTTT. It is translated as CASSPFDRVHTEAFF.

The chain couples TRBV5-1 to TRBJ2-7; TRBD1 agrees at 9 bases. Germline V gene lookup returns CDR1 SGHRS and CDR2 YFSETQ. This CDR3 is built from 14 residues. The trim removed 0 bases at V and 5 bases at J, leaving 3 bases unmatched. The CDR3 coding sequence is TGCGCCAGCAGCTTGGCGGGACAGGGAGACGAGCAGTACTTC. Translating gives CASSLAGQGDEQYF.

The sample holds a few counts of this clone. The CDR3 protein is CASSIRGQGTPEAFF. In nucleotides, the CDR3 is TGTGCCAGTAGTATCAGAGGACAGGGGACCCCTGAAGCTTTCTTT. The chain combines TRBV19 with TRBJ1-1; TRBD1 aligns across 9 bases. This CDR3 has 15 residues. Germline CDR1 reads LNHDA; CDR2 reads SQIVND (reference sequence). The J segment lost 6 bases and the V segment lost 3 bases, leaving 8 bases of the junction unmatched.

The chain's CDR3 is CASRQDLNTEAFF. CDR3 sequence (DNA): TGTGCCAGCAGACAGGATTTGAACACTGAAGCTTTCTTT. V and J are TRBV10-3 and TRBJ1-1; tentative D call: TRBD1 (6 bases). Deletions cut 10 bases from V and 0 bases from J, with 12 bases between. CDR3 length equals 13 residues. In germline, CDR1 is ENHRY, CDR2 SYGVKD.

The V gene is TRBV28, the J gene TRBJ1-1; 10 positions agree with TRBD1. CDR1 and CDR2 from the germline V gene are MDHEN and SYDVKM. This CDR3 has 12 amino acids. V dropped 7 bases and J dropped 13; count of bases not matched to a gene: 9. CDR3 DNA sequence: TGTGCCAGCATAACGACAGGGGGCGACGTTTTCTTT. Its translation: CASITTGGDVFF.

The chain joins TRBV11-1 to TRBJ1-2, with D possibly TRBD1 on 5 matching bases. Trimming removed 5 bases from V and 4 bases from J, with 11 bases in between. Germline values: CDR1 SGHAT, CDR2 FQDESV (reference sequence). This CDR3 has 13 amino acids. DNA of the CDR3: TGTGCCAGCAGCGCCACAGGAAGCTATGGCTACACCTTC. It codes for CASSATGSYGYTF. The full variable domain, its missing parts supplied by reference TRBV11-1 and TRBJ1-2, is EAEVAQSPRYKITEKSQAVAFWCDPISGHATLYWYRQILGQGPELLVQFQDESVVDDSQLPKDRFSAERLKGVDSTLKIQPAELGDSAMYLCASSATGSYGYTFGSGTRLTVV.